This TCR beta chain stems from a study of T cells in Graves' hyperthyroidism and ophthalmopathy. This clonotype was observed a handful of times. Amplification of TCR beta CDR3 regions was performed using RNA transcripts as template. With the HTBI primer set, the TCR CDR3 went through a first round of RT-PCR. TCRdb redid the calling of the multiplex PCR reads with MiXCR, one entry per CDR3 protein. The sample yields hundreds of thousands of distinct CDR3 sequences, about 19% seen once. The CDR3 runs to 15 residues. Trimming removed 2 bases from V and 7 bases from J; junction bases left unmatched: 9. In germline, CDR1 is SEHNR, CDR2 FQNEAQ (reference sequence).

The sequenced sample was blood. The chain joins TRBV7-9 to TRBJ1-2; 8 bases line up with TRBD1. The sequence was obtained from a woman aged 45-65 years with Graves' hyperthyroidism that later progressed to Graves' ophthalmopathy. Here the CDR3 DNA reads TGTGCCAGCAGCTTACTCCTCCCGGGACAGGCTGGCTACACCTTC. Translation gives CASSLLLPGQAGYTF.